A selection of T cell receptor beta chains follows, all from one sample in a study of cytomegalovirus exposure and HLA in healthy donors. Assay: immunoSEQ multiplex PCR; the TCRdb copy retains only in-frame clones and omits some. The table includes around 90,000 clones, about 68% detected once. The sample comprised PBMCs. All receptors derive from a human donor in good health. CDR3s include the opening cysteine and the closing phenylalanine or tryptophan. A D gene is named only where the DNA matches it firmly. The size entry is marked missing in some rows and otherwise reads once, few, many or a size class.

CASRNDGGSYNEQFF	TGTGCCAGTCGTAATGACGGGGGCTCCTACAATGAGCAGTTCTTC	15	TRBJ2-1	TRBV27	NA	NA
CASSSIGGAFRDTQYF	TGTGCCAGCTCCAGCATCGGGGGGGCCTTCAGGGATACGCAGTATTTT	16	TRBJ2-3	TRBV19	TRBD2	once
CASSLVAGGVSNQPQHF	TGTGCCAGCAGCTTAGTCGCGGGGGGAGTCAGCAATCAGCCCCAGCATTTT	17	TRBJ1-5	TRBV7-2	NA	NA
CASSLFGAGTSTDTQYF	TGTGCCAGCAGCTTATTTGGGGCAGGGACTAGCACAGATACGCAGTATTTT	17	TRBJ2-3	TRBV7-6	NA	few
CASSGAGFTEAFF	TGTGCCAGCAGCGGGGCGGGGTTCACTGAAGCTTTCTTT	13	TRBJ1-1	TRBV7-3	NA	NA
CASSLRPRQDQTGTGELFF	TGTGCCAGCAGCTTACGACCTAGACAGGATCAAACGGGGACCGGGGAGCTGTTTTTT	19	TRBJ2-2	TRBV7-3	NA	NA
CASSLGLDRQGSPLHF	TGCGCCAGCAGCTTAGGGTTGGACAGGCAAGGATCACCCCTCCACTTT	16	TRBJ1-6	TRBV5-1	TRBD1	NA
CASSPDSRTNYGYTF	TGTGCCAGTAGTCCCGACAGCCGTACTAACTATGGCTACACCTTC	15	TRBJ1-2	TRBV19	NA	NA
CASSSIGQGPNTEAFF	TGTGCCAGCAGCTCAATCGGACAGGGACCGAACACTGAAGCTTTCTTT	16	TRBJ1-1	TRBV5-6	TRBD1	few
CASSYTGPSYEQYF	TGTGCCAGCAGCTACACAGGGCCAAGCTACGAGCAGTACTTC	14	TRBJ2-7	TRBV7-3	NA	few
CASEDSLGNTIYF	TGTGCCAGCGAGGACAGTCTAGGAAACACCATATATTTT	13	TRBJ1-3	TRBV9	NA	NA
CASSSRTSGALAKNIQYF	TGTGCCAGCAGCTCCCGGACTAGCGGAGCCTTAGCCAAAAACATTCAGTACTTC	18	TRBJ2-4	TRBV11-1	TRBD2	NA
CASSLISGGTFNTGELFF	TGTGCCAGCAGCTTAATTAGCGGGGGGACCTTCAACACCGGGGAGCTGTTTTTT	18	TRBJ2-2	TRBV7-2	TRBD2	few
CASSFGWGQGFLYEQYF	TGTGCCAGCTCTTTCGGTTGGGGACAGGGCTTTTTGTACGAGCAGTACTTC	17	TRBJ2-7	TRBV18	TRBD1	NA
CASSTVGTGGLGYTF	TGTGCCAGCAGCACGGTCGGGACAGGGGGTCTTGGCTACACCTTC	15	TRBJ1-2	TRBV7-2	TRBD1	NA
CASSLGTESNYGYTF	TGCGCCAGCAGCCTGGGGACAGAGAGTAACTATGGCTACACCTTC	15	TRBJ1-2	TRBV4-3	TRBD1	NA
CATRTWTQGSGELFF	TGTGCCACCCGAACGTGGACACAGGGCTCCGGGGAGCTGTTTTTT	15	TRBJ2-2	TRBV7-2	NA	few
CASSQADGTSLYTDTQYF	TGCGCCAGCAGCCAAGCAGACGGGACTAGCCTTTACACAGATACGCAGTATTTT	18	TRBJ2-3	TRBV4-3	TRBD2	NA
CASSLNRAGGYTF	TGTGCCAGCAGCTTAAACAGGGCAGGGGGCTACACCTTC	13	TRBJ1-2	TRBV7-2	NA	NA
CASSSRSGTGGRGYTF	TGTGCCAGCAGCTCCCGAAGCGGGACAGGGGGACGGGGCTACACCTTC	16	TRBJ1-2	TRBV11-3	TRBD1	NA
CASSVVPSGGGVTGELFF	TGTGCCAGCAGCGTAGTCCCTAGCGGGGGGGGAGTCACCGGGGAGCTGTTTTTT	18	TRBJ2-2	TRBV9	TRBD2	NA
CASSALSAGAYNEQFF	TGTGCCAGCAGCGCACTCTCAGCGGGGGCTTACAATGAGCAGTTCTTC	16	TRBJ2-1	TRBV9	TRBD2	NA
CASSLMASGGNYEQYF	TGTGCCAGCAGCTTAATGGCTAGCGGGGGTAACTACGAGCAGTACTTC	16	TRBJ2-7	TRBV7-6	TRBD2	NA
CASSQQGSNQPQHF	TGTGCCAGCAGCCAACAGGGGAGTAATCAGCCCCAGCATTTT	14	TRBJ1-5	TRBV7-6	TRBD1	few
CASSLTGTDGYTF	TGCGCCAGCAGCTTAACAGGGACGGATGGCTACACCTTC	13	TRBJ1-2	TRBV5-1	NA	NA
CASSLTGGAQETQYF	TGTGCCAGCAGCCTAACGGGAGGGGCCCAAGAGACCCAGTACTTC	15	TRBJ2-5	TRBV9	TRBD2	few
CASSLYQGDQPQHF	TGTGCCAGCAGTTTGTATCAGGGGGATCAGCCCCAGCATTTT	14	TRBJ1-5	TRBV27	TRBD1	few
CASSKLAGHQETQYF	TGTGCCAGCAGCAAACTAGCGGGCCACCAAGAGACCCAGTACTTC	15	TRBJ2-5	TRBV5-4	TRBD2	NA
CASSQSLAGGRSSYEQYF	TGCGCCAGCAGCCAATCGCTAGCGGGGGGTAGGAGCTCCTACGAGCAGTACTTC	18	TRBJ2-7	TRBV4-3	TRBD2	NA
CASSLGQGAGLDTEAFF	TGCGCCAGCAGCTTGGGACAGGGGGCAGGATTGGACACTGAAGCTTTCTTT	17	TRBJ1-1	TRBV5-1	TRBD1	once
CASSGRRGALRGQETQYF	TGTGCCAGCAGCGGACGACGGGGGGCTCTCAGGGGCCAAGAGACCCAGTACTTC	18	TRBJ2-5	TRBV5-4	NA	NA
CASDRPGGGSDTQYF	TGTGCCAGCGACCGGCCCGGGGGGGGCTCAGATACGCAGTATTTT	15	TRBJ2-3	TRBV5-4	TRBD2	NA
CASSLNPGGEQYF	TGTGCCAGCAGCTTAAACCCGGGGGGCGAGCAGTACTTC	13	TRBJ2-7	TRBV11-1	TRBD2	NA
CASSPGHGTRYEQYF	TGTGCCAGCTCACCAGGACACGGTACTCGCTACGAGCAGTACTTC	15	TRBJ2-7	TRBV18	NA	NA
CASSFSGKGAQSQHF	TGTGCCAGCAGCTTTTCCGGGAAGGGAGCTCAGTCCCAGCATTTT	15	TRBJ1-5	TRBV5-6	NA	NA
CASGPWNPGQKSNQPQHF	TGTGCTAGTGGTCCCTGGAATCCGGGACAGAAAAGCAATCAGCCCCAGCATTTT	18	TRBJ1-5	TRBV12-5	TRBD1	NA
CASSPGLAGDTQYF	TGTGCCAGCTCACCTGGACTAGCGGGAGATACGCAGTATTTT	14	TRBJ2-3	TRBV18	TRBD2	NA
CATWTAGSDTQYF	TGTGCCACCTGGACAGCGGGATCGGATACGCAGTATTTT	13	TRBJ2-3	TRBV5-6	NA	NA
CASSPIIAGGSNTGELFF	TGTGCCAGCTCACCAATTATAGCGGGGGGATCGAACACCGGGGAGCTGTTTTTT	18	TRBJ2-2	TRBV18	TRBD2	NA
CASSQDTRQDYNEKLFF	TGCGCCAGCAGCCAGGACACCCGACAGGATTATAATGAAAAACTGTTTTTT	17	TRBJ1-4	TRBV4-1	NA	once
CATSRDSGNYGYTF	TGTGCCACCAGCAGAGACTCGGGAAACTATGGCTACACCTTC	14	TRBJ1-2	TRBV15	NA	once
CASSPGTGGINEQFF	TGTGCCAGCAGCCCCGGGACAGGGGGCATCAATGAGCAGTTCTTC	15	TRBJ2-1	TRBV13	TRBD1	NA
CASSSGQGETQYF	TGTGCCAGCAGCTCGGGACAGGGAGAGACCCAGTACTTC	13	TRBJ2-5	TRBV7-3	TRBD1	few
CAWSRDSGNTIYF	TGTGCCTGGAGCCGGGACTCTGGAAACACCATATATTTT	13	TRBJ1-3	TRBV30	NA	few
CASSLVAGAGGELFF	TGCGCCAGCAGCTTGGTGGCGGGGGCCGGCGGGGAGCTGTTTTTT	15	TRBJ2-2	TRBV5-1	NA	NA
CSVDVYNEQYF	TGCAGCGTTGACGTATACAACGAGCAGTACTTC	11	TRBJ2-7	TRBV29-1	NA	NA
CASTLVGQNTGELFF	TGTGCCAGCACCCTTGTGGGGCAGAACACCGGGGAGCTGTTTTTT	15	TRBJ2-2	TRBV7-8	NA	NA
CAIRQGENTEAFF	TGTGCCATCAGACAGGGGGAGAACACTGAAGCTTTCTTT	13	TRBJ1-1	TRBV10-3	TRBD1	NA
CASSPGLPYGYTF	TGTGCCAGCTCACCAGGACTGCCCTATGGCTACACCTTC	13	TRBJ1-2	TRBV18	NA	NA
CATSRDLQFRESAFF	TGTGCCACCAGCAGAGATCTCCAATTTCGAGAAAGCGCTTTCTTT	15	TRBJ1-1	TRBV15	NA	NA
CASSYSQGKETQYF	TGTGCCAGCAGTTACTCCCAGGGTAAAGAGACCCAGTACTTC	14	TRBJ2-5	TRBV6-5	NA	NA